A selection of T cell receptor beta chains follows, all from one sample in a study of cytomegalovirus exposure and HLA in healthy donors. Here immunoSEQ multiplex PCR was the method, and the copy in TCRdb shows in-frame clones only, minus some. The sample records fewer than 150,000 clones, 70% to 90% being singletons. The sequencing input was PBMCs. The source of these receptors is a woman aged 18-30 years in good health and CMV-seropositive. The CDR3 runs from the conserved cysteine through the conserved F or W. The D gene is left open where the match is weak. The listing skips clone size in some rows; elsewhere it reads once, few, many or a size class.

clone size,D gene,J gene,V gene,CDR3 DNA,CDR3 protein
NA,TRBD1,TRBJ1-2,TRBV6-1,TGTGCCAGCAGTGAGGGGACAGGGGATATTTATGGCTACACCTTC,CASSEGTGDIYGYTF
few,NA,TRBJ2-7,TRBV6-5,TGTGCCAGCAGTTACCGAGACAGCTCCTACGAGCAGTACTTC,CASSYRDSSYEQYF
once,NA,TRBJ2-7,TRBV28,TGTGCCAGCCAGGGGTTACAGGCCTACGAGCAGTACTTC,CASQGLQAYEQYF
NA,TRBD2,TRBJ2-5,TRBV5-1,TGCGCCAGCAGCTTGGGATCTTTAGCGGGGGGGAAGCGAGAGACCCAGTACTTC,CASSLGSLAGGKRETQYF
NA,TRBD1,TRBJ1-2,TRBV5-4,TGTGCCAGCAGCTTGGGGGGACAGGGCGTCTATGGCTACACCTTC,CASSLGGQGVYGYTF
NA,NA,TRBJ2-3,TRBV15,TGTGCCACCAGCAGACAATTCGGGAGCACTAGCACAGATACGCAGTATTTT,CATSRQFGSTSTDTQYF
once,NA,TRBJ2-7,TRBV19,TGTGCCAGTAAAGGAGGCCCAGGGGGGTTCCACGAGCAGTACTTC,CASKGGPGGFHEQYF
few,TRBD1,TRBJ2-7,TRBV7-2,TGTGCCAGCAGCTTAGCGAGGGCAGGGGGCTTTTACGAGCAGTACTTC,CASSLARAGGFYEQYF
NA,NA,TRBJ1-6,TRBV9,TGTGCCAGCAGCGCAACTGTCACTAGCTCCTATAATTCACCCCTCCACTTT,CASSATVTSSYNSPLHF
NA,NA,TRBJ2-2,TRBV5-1,TGCGCCAGCAGCTTGGGGCCCTCCAGGGACACCTTGAACACCGGGGAGCTGTTTTTT,CASSLGPSRDTLNTGELFF
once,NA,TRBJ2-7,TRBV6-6,TGTGCCAGCAGTAAGGGACTTACCTACGAGCAGTACTTC,CASSKGLTYEQYF
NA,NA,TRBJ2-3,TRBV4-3,TGCGCCAGCAGCCAAACCCCCAACTACATCACAGATACGCAGTATTTT,CASSQTPNYITDTQYF
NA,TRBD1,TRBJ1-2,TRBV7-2,TGTGCCAGCAGCTTAGGGGACAGGGGGTATGGCTACACCTTC,CASSLGDRGYGYTF
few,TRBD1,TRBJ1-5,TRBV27,TGTGCCAGCAGTTTCTCCGGCGGGACAGGGATGATCAATCAGCCCCAGCATTTT,CASSFSGGTGMINQPQHF
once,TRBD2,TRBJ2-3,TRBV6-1,TGTGCCAGCAGTGAAGGACCCTATCTAGCGGCTTTCGGTACGCAGTATTTT,CASSEGPYLAAFGTQYF